The present entry profiles one T cell receptor (beta chain) with its context. Other DNA sequences within the sample encode an identical CDR3. This entry is derived from a study of blood T cell repertoires in COVID-19. Libraries were prepared by immunoSEQ multiplex PCR; TCRdb keeps only in-frame clonotypes and omits some of them. The sample holds about 120,000 clones, approximately 89% seen once. The CDR3 has 13 amino acids. Germline loops: CDR1 MDHEN, CDR2 SYDVKM. Deletions cut 2 bases from V and 4 bases from J, with 8 bases between. The gene calls are TRBV28 and TRBJ1-2; D is unresolved. This TCR derives from a woman in her 70s with COVID-19, enrolled during active disease. Sequenced input: peripheral blood. The CDR3 protein is CASSLRGGYGYTF. As DNA, the CDR3 is TGTGCCAGCAGTTTACGCGGAGGCTATGGCTACACCTTC.